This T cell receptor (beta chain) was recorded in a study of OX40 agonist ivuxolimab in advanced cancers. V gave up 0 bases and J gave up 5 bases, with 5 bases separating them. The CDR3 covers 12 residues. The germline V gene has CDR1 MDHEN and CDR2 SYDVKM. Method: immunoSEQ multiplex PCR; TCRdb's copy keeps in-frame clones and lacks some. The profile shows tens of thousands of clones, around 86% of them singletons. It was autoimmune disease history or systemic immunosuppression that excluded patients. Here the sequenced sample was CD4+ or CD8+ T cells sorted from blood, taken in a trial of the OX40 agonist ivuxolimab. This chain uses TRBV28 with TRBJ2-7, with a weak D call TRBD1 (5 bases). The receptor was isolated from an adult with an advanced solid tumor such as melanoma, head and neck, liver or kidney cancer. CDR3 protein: CASSLWTDEQYF. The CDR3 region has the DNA TGTGCCAGCAGTTTATGGACAGACGAGCAGTACTTC. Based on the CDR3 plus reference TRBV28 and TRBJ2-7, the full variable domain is DVKVTQSSRYLVKRTGEKVFLECVQDMDHENMFWYRQDPGLGLRLIYFSYDVKMKEKGDIPEGYSVSREKKERFSLILESASTNQTSMYLCASSLWTDEQYFGPGTRLTVT.